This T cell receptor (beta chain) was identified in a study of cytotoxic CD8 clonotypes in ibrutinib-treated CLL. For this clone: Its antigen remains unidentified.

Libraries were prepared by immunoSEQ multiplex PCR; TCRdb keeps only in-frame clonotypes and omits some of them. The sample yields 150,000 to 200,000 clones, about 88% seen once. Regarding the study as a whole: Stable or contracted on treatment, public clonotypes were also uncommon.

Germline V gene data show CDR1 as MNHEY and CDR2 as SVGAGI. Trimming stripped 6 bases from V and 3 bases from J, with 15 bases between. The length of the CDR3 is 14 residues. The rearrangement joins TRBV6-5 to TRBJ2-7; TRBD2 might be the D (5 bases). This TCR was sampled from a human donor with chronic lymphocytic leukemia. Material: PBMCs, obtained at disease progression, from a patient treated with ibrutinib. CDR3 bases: TGTGCCAGCAGGGTTGGAACCGGGAACTACGAGCAGTACTTC. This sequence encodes CASRVGTGNYEQYF.